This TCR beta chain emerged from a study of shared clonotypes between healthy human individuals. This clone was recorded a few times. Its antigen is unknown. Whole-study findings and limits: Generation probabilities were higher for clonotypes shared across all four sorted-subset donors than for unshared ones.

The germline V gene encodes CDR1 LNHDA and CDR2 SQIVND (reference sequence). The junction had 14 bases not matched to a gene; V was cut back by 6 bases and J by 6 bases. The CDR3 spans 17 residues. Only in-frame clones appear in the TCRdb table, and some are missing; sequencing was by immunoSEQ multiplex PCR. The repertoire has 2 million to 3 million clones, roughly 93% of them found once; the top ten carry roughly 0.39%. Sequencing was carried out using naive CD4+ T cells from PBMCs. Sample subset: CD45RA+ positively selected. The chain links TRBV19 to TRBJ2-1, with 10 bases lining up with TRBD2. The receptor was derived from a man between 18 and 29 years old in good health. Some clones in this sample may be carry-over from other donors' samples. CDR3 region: CASSLEVSGRAANEQFF. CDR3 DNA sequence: TGTGCCAGTAGCTTGGAAGTCAGCGGGAGGGCCGCCAATGAGCAGTTCTTC.